This is a list of T cell receptor beta chains from one sample in a study of shared clonotypes between healthy human individuals. The method was immunoSEQ multiplex PCR; TCRdb's version includes in-frame clones alone and lacks a portion of them. This table has approximately 2.3 million clones, just over 90% appearing once. The specimen was naive CD4+ T cells from PBMCs. The receptor source for this set is a man between 18 and 35 years old in good health. Some clones in this sample may be carry-over from other donors' samples. Each CDR3 is given with its conserved first and last residue. The D gene is left open where the match is weak. Clone size is stated in some rows and not others, as once, few, many or a class when expanded.

j_call v_call clone_size d_call cdr3_aa cdr3_nt
TRBJ1-1 TRBV5-1 NA NA CASSPDRHTEAFF TGCGCCAGCAGTCCAGACAGGCACACTGAAGCTTTCTTT
TRBJ1-1 TRBV5-1 NA NA CASSLDGRGNTEAFF TGCGCCAGCAGCTTGGACGGCAGGGGGAACACTGAAGCTTTCTTT
TRBJ2-7 TRBV27 NA NA CASSLLGRFSSAQYF TGTGCCAGCAGTTTACTGGGTCGCTTTTCTTCAGCGCAGTACTTC
TRBJ1-5 TRBV10-1 NA NA CASSAAPDQPQHF TGCGCCAGCAGTGCGGCCCCTGATCAGCCCCAGCATTTT
TRBJ2-2 TRBV9 NA NA CASSVGGTEVTGELFF TGTGCCAGCAGCGTAGGTGGGACGGAGGTAACCGGGGAGCTGTTTTTT
TRBJ2-5 TRBV5-1 NA NA CASSPGHMYQETQYF TGCGCCAGCAGCCCTGGACACATGTACCAAGAGACCCAGTACTTC
TRBJ2-7 TRBV7-8 NA NA CASSLYQGFSYEQYF TGTGCCAGCAGCTTATACCAAGGGTTCTCCTACGAGCAGTACTTC
TRBJ2-3 TRBV7-9 NA NA CASALGISTDTQYF TGTGCCAGCGCTTTGGGCATCAGCACAGATACGCAGTATTTT
TRBJ2-1 TRBV29-1 NA NA CSAGLVNEQFF TGCAGCGCGGGACTCGTGAATGAGCAGTTCTTC
TRBJ2-7 TRBV28 NA TRBD2 CASSSPGLAAYYEQYF TGTGCCAGCAGTAGTCCGGGACTAGCGGCCTACTACGAGCAGTACTTC
TRBJ2-3 TRBV7-2 NA NA CASSSRTGDTQYF TGTGCCAGCAGCTCACGTACTGGGGATACGCAGTATTTT
TRBJ1-4 TRBV6-4 NA NA CASSDSRGGLFF TGTGCCAGCAGTGACTCGAGGGGGGGGCTGTTTTTT
TRBJ2-3 TRBV19 NA NA CASNPAGRGWADTQYF TGTGCCAGTAACCCGGCTGGCAGGGGTTGGGCAGATACGCAGTATTTT
TRBJ1-5 TRBV18 NA TRBD1 CASSPGTGNKPQHF TGTGCCAGCTCACCGGGGACAGGGAATAAGCCCCAGCATTTT
TRBJ2-2 TRBV6-1 once NA CASSEVNTGELFF TGTGCCAGCAGTGAAGTGAACACCGGGGAGCTGTTTTTT
TRBJ2-7 TRBV9 NA TRBD1 CASSVGTGPPYEQYF TGTGCCAGCAGCGTAGGGACAGGCCCCCCTTACGAGCAGTACTTC
TRBJ2-1 TRBV30 NA TRBD2 CAWRDTSGSLFF TGTGCCTGGAGAGATACTAGCGGGAGTCTGTTCTTC
TRBJ1-5 TRBV5-1 NA NA CASSLAPSNQPQHF TGCGCCAGCAGCTTAGCACCTAGCAATCAGCCCCAGCATTTT
TRBJ2-5 TRBV25-1 few NA CASSERRLVPGETQYF TGTGCCAGCAGTGAGCGACGACTAGTTCCGGGAGAGACCCAGTACTTC
TRBJ2-1 TRBV5-5 NA NA CASSLVVGAYNEQFF TGTGCCAGCAGCTTGGTCGTGGGAGCCTACAATGAGCAGTTCTTC
TRBJ1-2 TRBV4-1 NA NA CASSQDGAGAYGYTF TGCGCCAGCAGCCAAGACGGGGCAGGGGCCTATGGCTACACCTTC
TRBJ2-7 TRBV20-1 NA NA CSALWREQYF TGCAGTGCTTTGTGGCGCGAGCAGTACTTC
TRBJ2-4 TRBV2 NA TRBD1 CASRPTRGLAKNIQYF TGTGCCAGCAGACCCACCAGGGGGTTAGCCAAAAACATTCAGTACTTC
TRBJ2-1 TRBV19 NA NA CASSMLANSGSYNEQFF TGTGCCAGTAGTATGCTGGCGAACAGCGGCTCCTACAATGAGCAGTTCTTC
TRBJ2-7 TRBV4-3 NA TRBD1 CASSQEQLPGGLYEQYF TGCGCCAGCAGCCAAGAACAGCTGCCAGGGGGCCTCTACGAGCAGTACTTC
TRBJ2-1 TRBV7-3 NA TRBD2 CASSSRTSGSINEQFF TGTGCCAGCAGCTCGAGGACTAGCGGGAGTATCAATGAGCAGTTCTTC
TRBJ1-1 TRBV6-1 once TRBD1 CASSDRVLNTEAFF TGTGCCAGCAGCGACAGGGTCCTTAACACTGAAGCTTTCTTT
TRBJ2-5 TRBV5-1 NA NA CASSLVMGRETQYF TGCGCCAGCAGCTTGGTAATGGGGAGGGAGACCCAGTACTTC
TRBJ2-7 TRBV28 once NA CASSRTGPPYF TGTGCCAGCAGCCGCACAGGGCCCCCGTACTTC
TRBJ1-2 TRBV29-1 NA TRBD1 CSAESGGGPGDGYTF TGCAGCGCTGAAAGCGGAGGGGGCCCAGGGGATGGCTACACCTTC
TRBJ1-2 TRBV11-2 NA NA CASSLDIASYGYTF TGTGCCAGCAGCTTAGATATCGCCAGCTATGGCTACACCTTC
TRBJ1-3 TRBV5-6 NA TRBD1 CASSLVGQGPGNTIYF TGTGCCAGCAGCTTGGTGGGACAGGGCCCTGGAAACACCATATATTTT
TRBJ2-5 TRBV18 NA TRBD2 CASSPGRIAGARGETQYF TGTGCCAGCTCACCAGGTAGAATCGCGGGAGCAAGAGGAGAGACCCAGTACTTC
TRBJ2-1 TRBV7-9 NA TRBD1 CASSQGTGGHNEQFF TGTGCCAGCAGCCAGGGGACAGGGGGGCACAATGAGCAGTTCTTC
TRBJ2-5 TRBV7-2 once NA CASSRGAGGQETQYF TGTGCCAGCAGCCGGGGAGCGGGTGGCCAAGAGACCCAGTACTTC
TRBJ1-3 TRBV9 NA NA CASSLYGGTGNTIYF TGTGCCAGCAGCCTTTATGGTGGGACTGGAAACACCATATATTTT
TRBJ2-1 TRBV2 NA NA CASNPELPYNEQFF TGTGCCAGCAATCCTGAGCTGCCCTACAATGAGCAGTTCTTC
TRBJ1-1 TRBV10-3 NA NA CAISPQGRDTEAFF TGTGCCATCAGTCCACAGGGAAGGGACACTGAAGCTTTCTTT
TRBJ1-5 TRBV19 NA NA CASSRNSNQPQHF TGTGCCAGTAGTAGGAATAGCAATCAGCCCCAGCATTTT
TRBJ2-7 TRBV10-2 NA TRBD2 CASSDLGEGPQYF TGCGCCAGCAGTGACTTAGGGGAGGGACCGCAGTACTTC
TRBJ2-7 TRBV30 NA NA CAWSANSVSSYEQYF TGTGCCTGGAGTGCCAATAGCGTTAGCTCCTACGAGCAGTACTTC
TRBJ2-7 TRBV18 NA NA CASSPGVGSSYEQYF TGTGCCAGCTCACCAGGGGTAGGGAGCTCCTACGAGCAGTACTTC
TRBJ1-6 TRBV10-2 NA NA CASSEDTARGSPLHF TGCGCCAGCAGCGAAGACACCGCACGGGGGTCACCCCTCCACTTT
TRBJ2-7 TRBV7-2 NA TRBD2 CASSLTSGRAGEQYF TGTGCCAGCAGCTTGACTAGCGGGAGGGCTGGGGAGCAGTACTTC
TRBJ1-4 TRBV27 NA NA CASSLRAATNEKLFF TGTGCCAGCAGTTTACGGGCCGCAACTAATGAAAAACTGTTTTTT
TRBJ1-2 TRBV28 NA NA CASRTAFLYGYTF TGTGCCAGCAGGACAGCTTTCCTCTATGGCTACACCTTC
TRBJ2-7 TRBV2 once NA CASSEGTEPYEQYF TGTGCCAGCAGTGAAGGGACGGAACCCTACGAGCAGTACTTC
TRBJ2-2 TRBV7-3 NA NA CASSPSRRTEPHRDTGELFF TGTGCCAGCAGCCCGTCGCGCCGGACGGAGCCCCACCGGGACACCGGGGAGCTGTTTTTT
TRBJ2-6 TRBV7-3 NA NA CASSPDRFGANVLTF TGTGCCAGCAGCCCCGACAGGTTTGGGGCCAACGTCCTGACTTTC
TRBJ1-1 TRBV28 few NA CASTAGRNTEAFF TGTGCCAGCACCGCAGGGCGGAACACTGAAGCTTTCTTT
TRBJ2-3 TRBV4-3 NA NA CASSQGVGRTDTQYF TGCGCCAGCAGCCAAGGAGTGGGCAGGACAGATACGCAGTATTTT
TRBJ1-2 TRBV30 NA NA CAWSVRQGSTRAWDRQGGYTF TGTGCCTGGAGTGTAAGGCAGGGGAGCACCCGTGCGTGGGACCGCCAGGGAGGCTACACCTTC
TRBJ2-5 TRBV5-1 NA TRBD2 CASSMIAGNQETQYF TGCGCCAGCAGCATGATAGCGGGGAACCAAGAGACCCAGTACTTC
TRBJ2-7 TRBV5-1 once NA CASGAREDSYEQYF TGCGCCAGCGGTGCGAGGGAGGACTCCTACGAGCAGTACTTC
TRBJ2-1 TRBV28 NA NA CASSLGAEQFF TGTGCCAGCAGTTTAGGCGCTGAGCAGTTCTTC
TRBJ2-1 TRBV29-1 NA NA CSGSSGTLNEQFF TGCAGCGGCAGCTCAGGTACGCTCAATGAGCAGTTCTTC
TRBJ2-7 TRBV9 NA NA CASSVSGAGSSYEQYF TGTGCCAGCAGCGTATCCGGAGCGGGTTCCTCCTACGAGCAGTACTTC
TRBJ1-1 TRBV18 NA NA CASSRGRDTEAFF TGTGCCAGCTCAAGGGGGAGGGACACTGAAGCTTTCTTT
TRBJ2-1 TRBV7-3 NA TRBD2 CASSRTRTSGRHSSGEQFF TGTGCCAGCAGCCGCACCCGGACTAGCGGGAGACACAGTTCGGGTGAGCAGTTCTTC